This T cell receptor (beta chain) was observed in a study of human T cells and chemical hapten exposure. Notes on the study in general: Patch test score tracked positively with PT1 expanded TCR counts.

MiXCR, run by TCRdb on the RACE reads, gives a single entry per CDR3 protein. The sample lists 200,000 to 300,000 distinct CDR3 sequences, about 9.4% occurring once. Sample time point: pre-sensitization, week 0. Treatment defined: therapeutic diphenylcyclopropenone sensitization with weekly scalp DPC. Extraction yielded total RNA from whole blood (unfractionated). Notes on this clonotype: Antigen: not known.

Source: whole blood, taken in connection with sensitization to the hapten diphenylcyclopropenone (DPC). This clonotype was obtained from a woman aged 35 to 49 with alopecia areata. Some clones in this sample may be carry-over from other donors' samples.

CDR3 in amino acids: CSVGFTGTRGGTQYF. DNA for the CDR3: TGCAGTGTTGGATTCACAGGGACCCGAGGAGGGACCCAGTACTTC. V gene TRBV20-1 combines with J gene TRBJ2-5; TRBD1 is a possible D gene (6 bases). V was pared by 7 bases and J by 7 bases, with 25 bases between. The germline V gene encodes CDR1 DFQATT and CDR2 SNEGSKA (reference sequence). This CDR3 spans 15 amino acids.